A selection of T cell receptor beta chains follows, all from one sample in a study of blood T cell repertoires in COVID-19. Measured with immunoSEQ multiplex PCR; TCRdb has only the in-frame clones, and not every one. The repertoire holds just over 200,000 clones, with around 84% as singletons. Sequencing used peripheral blood. All receptors derive from a man at least 80 years old with acute or convalescent COVID-19. The CDR3 runs from the conserved cysteine through the conserved F or W. The D gene is left open where the match is weak. Size tells how often a clone was seen (once, few, many) or the class of an expanded clone, and some rows leave it out.

d_call j_call v_call clone_size cdr3_nt cdr3_aa
TRBD2 TRBJ2-3 TRBV19 . TGTGCCAGTACCAAGAGGGGACTAGCGGGAGGAGGCACAGATACGCAGTATTTT CASTKRGLAGGGTDTQYF
. TRBJ2-7 TRBV6-5 . TGTGCCAGCAGCTATACCTTGACTAGTGTCTACGAGCAGTACTTC CASSYTLTSVYEQYF
. TRBJ2-6 TRBV19 few TGTGCCAGTAGTTCCGACCCCACTAGTGCTGGGGCCAACGTCCTGACTTTC CASSSDPTSAGANVLTF
TRBD1 TRBJ2-3 TRBV7-2 . TGTGCCAGCAGCTCGTCCGGGACAGGGGGTATGAAGCAGTATTTT CASSSSGTGGMKQYF
TRBD2 TRBJ2-7 TRBV10-2 . TGCGCCAGCAGTGAGTCAGCGGGATTCCCTATGGAGCAGTACTTC CASSESAGFPMEQYF
. TRBJ2-3 TRBV2 once TGTGCCAGCAGTAACAGGGAGAGCACAGATACGCAGTATTTT CASSNRESTDTQYF
. TRBJ2-2 TRBV7-2 . TGTGCCAGCAGCTTAGGTTACAGACAAGGGGAGCTGTTTTTT CASSLGYRQGELFF
TRBD1 TRBJ2-3 TRBV27 . TGTGCCAGCAGCGATCCGGGACAGGGTTCAGATACGCAGTATTTT CASSDPGQGSDTQYF
. TRBJ2-2 TRBV18 . TGTGCCAGCTCACCAGGGCAGGGAATCGGGGAGCTGTTTTTT CASSPGQGIGELFF
. TRBJ1-2 TRBV11-2 . TGTGCCAGCAGCTCCAGCGGGGGGAGCGGCTACACCTTC CASSSSGGSGYTF
TRBD1 TRBJ1-6 TRBV30 . TGTGCCTGGGGAAGACAGGGAATACGGTCACCCCTCCACTTT CAWGRQGIRSPLHF
TRBD2 TRBJ2-5 TRBV18 . TGTGCCAGCTCACCACCGACTAGCGGACAAGAGACCCAGTACTTC CASSPPTSGQETQYF
. TRBJ2-5 TRBV6-5 . TGTGCCAGCAGTTACTCGAACGGGGGACAAGAGACCCAGTACTTC CASSYSNGGQETQYF
. TRBJ1-1 TRBV7-2 . TGTGCCAGCAGCTTAGTCGGGCAGGGGAACACTGAAGCTTTCTTT CASSLVGQGNTEAFF
. TRBJ1-1 TRBV6-5 . TGTGCCAGCAGTCCCGACAGAGTTAACACTGAAGCTTTCTTT CASSPDRVNTEAFF
TRBD1 TRBJ2-3 TRBV18 . TGTGCCAGCTCACCGCAACCCATCGGGACAGGGTCAGATACGCAGTATTTT CASSPQPIGTGSDTQYF
. TRBJ2-3 TRBV4-2 . TGTGCCAGCAGCCAAGGGCGGGGCCCCGATACGCAGTATTTT CASSQGRGPDTQYF
. TRBJ2-7 TRBV5-1 . TGCGCCAGCAGCGCAACAGGGAAGTACGAGCAGTACTTC CASSATGKYEQYF
. TRBJ2-2 TRBV14 once TGTGCCAGCAGCCTCGTCAGGAACACCGGGGAGCTGTTTTTT CASSLVRNTGELFF
TRBD1 TRBJ1-2 TRBV19 . TGTGCCAGTATGACAGGGGGCAGAGGCTACACCTTC CASMTGGRGYTF
TRBD2 TRBJ2-3 TRBV7-3 . TGTGCCAGCAGCACCCAGACTAGCGGGGGCACAGATACGCAGTATTTT CASSTQTSGGTDTQYF
TRBD1 TRBJ2-3 TRBV10-3 few TGTGCCATATCCGGGACAGACACAGATACGCAGTATTTT CAISGTDTDTQYF
TRBD2 TRBJ2-3 TRBV5-1 . TGCGCCAGCAGCTTGGCCCGAGCGGGGTCTGGCACAGATACGCAGTATTTT CASSLARAGSGTDTQYF
TRBD1 TRBJ2-1 TRBV2 . TGTGCCAGCCACACAGGGGTTGCTGAGCAGTTCTTC CASHTGVAEQFF
TRBD2 TRBJ2-7 TRBV20-1 . TGCAGTGCTAGTGGCGGGAGGTGGTACGAGCAGTACTTC CSASGGRWYEQYF
TRBD1 TRBJ1-5 TRBV7-2 . TGTGCCAGCGGACAGGGCACCAATCAGCCCCAGCATTTT CASGQGTNQPQHF
. TRBJ2-3 TRBV24-1 . TGTGCCACCAGTGATTACAGGAAAGATACGCAGTATTTT CATSDYRKDTQYF
TRBD2 TRBJ2-1 TRBV4-1 . TGCGCCAGCAGCCAAGATCGGCTAGCGGTCTACAATGAGCAGTTCTTC CASSQDRLAVYNEQFF
TRBD1 TRBJ2-5 TRBV28 . TGTGCCAGCAGTTTATTTCTCCCCCGGGACAGGGGGCAAGAGACCCAGTACTTC CASSLFLPRDRGQETQYF
TRBD1 TRBJ2-5 TRBV4-2 . TGTGCCAGCAGCCCAAGATGGACAGGGACAGAACGGGGTAAAGAGACCCAGTACTTC CASSPRWTGTERGKETQYF
TRBD1 TRBJ2-1 TRBV24-1 . TGTGCCACCAGTGCCACTGGGACAGGTCGAGATGAGCAGTTCTTC CATSATGTGRDEQFF
. TRBJ2-7 TRBV5-1 . TGCGCCAGCAGTCCCCGCGACAGTAGCTACGAGCAGTACTTC CASSPRDSSYEQYF
TRBD1 TRBJ2-2 TRBV10-1 . TGCGCCAGCGGACAGGGTTTCGACACCGGGGAGCTGTTTTTT CASGQGFDTGELFF
. TRBJ1-4 TRBV6-1 . TGTGCCAGCAGTGAAATCCGGGGTTGGGCTGAAAAACTGTTTTTT CASSEIRGWAEKLFF
. TRBJ1-2 TRBV3-1/TRBV3-2 . TGTGCCAGCAGCCAACAGACACTGTCCGGCTACACCTTC CASSQQTLSGYTF
. TRBJ1-6 TRBV5-1 few TGCGCCAGCAGCTTGGGACCGAACGGGGCACCCCTCCACTTT CASSLGPNGAPLHF
. TRBJ2-3 TRBV27 . TGTGCCAGCAGTTTCCGGGTGACTGGCGATACGCAGTATTTT CASSFRVTGDTQYF
TRBD1 TRBJ2-7 TRBV18 . TGTGCCAGCTCACCAATCCCGGGACAGGGCTACGAGCAGTACTTC CASSPIPGQGYEQYF
. TRBJ1-5 TRBV24-1 once TGTGCCACCAGTGATGACAAGGTCGGAAATCAGCCCCAGCATTTT CATSDDKVGNQPQHF
TRBD2 TRBJ2-1 TRBV4-1 . TGCGCCAGCAGCCAAGATGGAGCGGGAGGGTTATCCTACAATGAGCAGTTCTTC CASSQDGAGGLSYNEQFF
TRBD1 TRBJ2-7 TRBV13 . TGTGCCAGCAGCAAACCGGGACAGGCTACTTACGAGCAGTACTTC CASSKPGQATYEQYF
TRBD1 TRBJ1-2 TRBV6-5 . TGTGCCAGCTCAACAGGGGCCTATGGCTACACCTTC CASSTGAYGYTF
TRBD1 TRBJ2-3 TRBV6-5 once TGTGCCAGCAGTTACCCTTTGACAGGGAGCACAGATACGCAGTATTTT CASSYPLTGSTDTQYF
. TRBJ2-6 TRBV7-3 . TGTGCCAGCAGCTTAGGCCCCGGGCAGGGCAACGTCCTGACTTTC CASSLGPGQGNVLTF
. TRBJ2-5 TRBV6-2/TRBV6-3 . TGTGCCAGCAGTTACAGCAGGGGATCCTTTCAAGAGACCCAGTACTTC CASSYSRGSFQETQYF